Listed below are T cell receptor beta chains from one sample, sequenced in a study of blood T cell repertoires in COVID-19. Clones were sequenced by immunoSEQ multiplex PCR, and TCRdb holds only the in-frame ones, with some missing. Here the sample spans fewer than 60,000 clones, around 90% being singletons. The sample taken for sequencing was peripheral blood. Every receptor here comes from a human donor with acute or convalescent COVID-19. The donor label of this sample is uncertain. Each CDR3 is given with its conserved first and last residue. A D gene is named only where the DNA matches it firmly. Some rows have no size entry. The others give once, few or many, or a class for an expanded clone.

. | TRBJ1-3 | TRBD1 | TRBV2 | TGTGCCAGCAGTGCAGACAGGGGAAGTGGAAACACCATATATTTT | CASSADRGSGNTIYF
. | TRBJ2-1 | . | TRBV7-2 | TGTGCCAGCAGCTTAGAAGGCGGAAGCTCCTACAATGAGCAGTTCTTC | CASSLEGGSSYNEQFF
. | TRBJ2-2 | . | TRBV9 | TGTGCCAGCAGCGTAGGAGAGCCCGGGGAGCTGTTTTTT | CASSVGEPGELFF
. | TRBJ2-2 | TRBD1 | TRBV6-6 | TGTGCCAGCAGGGGACAGGGGAACACCGGGGAGCTGTTTTTT | CASRGQGNTGELFF
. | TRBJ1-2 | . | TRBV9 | TGTGCCAGCAGGGTAACAGGCGCCCGGGACTATGGCTACACCTTC | CASRVTGARDYGYTF
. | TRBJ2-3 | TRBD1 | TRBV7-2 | TGTGCCAGCAGCCCGCCGGGACAGCCTAGCACAGATACGCAGTATTTT | CASSPPGQPSTDTQYF
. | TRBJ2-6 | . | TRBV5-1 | TGCGCCAGCAGCTTGGAGGGGCCCAGGCAGGGTCTCGGCTCTGGGGCCAACGTCCTGACTTTC | CASSLEGPRQGLGSGANVLTF
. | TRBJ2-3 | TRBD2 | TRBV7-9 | TGTGCCAGCAGCCCGGGACTAGCGGGAGATACGCAGTATTTT | CASSPGLAGDTQYF
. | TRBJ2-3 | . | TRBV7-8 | TGTGCCAGCAGCAGACAGGAAGCTAGCACAGATACGCAGTATTTT | CASSRQEASTDTQYF
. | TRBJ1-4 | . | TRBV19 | TGTGCCAGTAGTATAACCCTAGCAGAGGGCGAAAATGAAAAACTGTTTTTT | CASSITLAEGENEKLFF
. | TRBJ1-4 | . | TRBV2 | TGTGCCAGCAGATTAGAACAGGGTGAAAAACTGTTTTTT | CASRLEQGEKLFF
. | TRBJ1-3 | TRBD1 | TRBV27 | TGTGCCAGCAGTTTATCGGATTTGGGACAGGTGATCTCTGGAAACACCATATATTTT | CASSLSDLGQVISGNTIYF
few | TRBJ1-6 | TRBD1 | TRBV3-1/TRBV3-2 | TGTGCCAGCAGCCAAGACGGGACAGGGGCTTTTTCACCCCTCCACTTT | CASSQDGTGAFSPLHF
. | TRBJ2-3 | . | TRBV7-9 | TGTGCCAGCAGCTTAAAACAGGGCGCAGATACGCAGTATTTT | CASSLKQGADTQYF
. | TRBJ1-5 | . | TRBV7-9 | TGTGCCAGCAGCTTAGGGCAGGGGCCCCACATTGGGCCCCAGCATTTT | CASSLGQGPHIGPQHF
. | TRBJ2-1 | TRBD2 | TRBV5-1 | TGCGCCAGCAGCGCTTCCGGGACTAGTCTCAAGAATGAGCAGTTCTTC | CASSASGTSLKNEQFF
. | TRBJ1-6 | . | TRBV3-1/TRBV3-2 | TGTGCCAGCAGCCCTAAGTCGGGTAATTCACCCCTCCACTTT | CASSPKSGNSPLHF
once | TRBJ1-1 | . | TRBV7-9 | TGTGCCAGCAGCTCTAATTCGGACACTGAAGCTTTCTTT | CASSSNSDTEAFF
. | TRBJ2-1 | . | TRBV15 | TGTGCCACCAGCAGGAAGGACTATAACAATGAGCAGTTCTTC | CATSRKDYNNEQFF
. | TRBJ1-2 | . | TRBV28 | TGTGCCAGCAGTACCGACAGGATTTCTAACTATGGCTACACCTTC | CASSTDRISNYGYTF
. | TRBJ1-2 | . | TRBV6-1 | TGTGCCAGCAGTGATCCTCAGGGTTCGTACGGCTACACCTTC | CASSDPQGSYGYTF
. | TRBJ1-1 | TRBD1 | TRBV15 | TGTGCCACCAGCACAAATGACAGGGGGAACACTGAAGCTTTCTTT | CATSTNDRGNTEAFF
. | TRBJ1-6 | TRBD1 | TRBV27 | TGTGCCAGCAAAAAGCAGGGGGCTTGGAATTCACCCCTCCACTTT | CASKKQGAWNSPLHF
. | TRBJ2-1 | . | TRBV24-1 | TGTGCCACCAGTGATGCTGGGGGCGGGGGCCCCTACAATGAGCAGTTCTTC | CATSDAGGGGPYNEQFF
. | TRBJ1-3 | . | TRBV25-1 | TGTGCCAGCATCCCTACAGGGAGCTCTGGAAACACCATATATTTT | CASIPTGSSGNTIYF
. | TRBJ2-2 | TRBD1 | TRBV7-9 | TGTGCCAGCAGCTTAGCGGTCCAGGGGGTTACCACCGGGGAGCTGTTTTTT | CASSLAVQGVTTGELFF
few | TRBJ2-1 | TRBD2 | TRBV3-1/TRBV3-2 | TGTGCCAGCAGCCAAGCTTTTGGACTAGCGCTAAATGAGCAGTTCTTC | CASSQAFGLALNEQFF
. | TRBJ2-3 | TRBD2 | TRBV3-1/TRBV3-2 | TGTGCCAGCAGCCAAGAGGACCCCTTTCGAGCGGGGTCTGTAGATACGCAGTATTTT | CASSQEDPFRAGSVDTQYF
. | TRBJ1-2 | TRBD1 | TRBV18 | TGTGCCAGCTCACCATCGGGTCAGGGGGCTGGCTATGGCTACACCTTC | CASSPSGQGAGYGYTF
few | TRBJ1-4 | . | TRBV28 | TGTGCCAGCAGTTCACAGGAAGAAAAACTGTTTTTT | CASSSQEEKLFF
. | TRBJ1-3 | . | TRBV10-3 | TGTGCCATCAGTGAGCCGGAAGGCAGGGGAAACACCATATATTTT | CAISEPEGRGNTIYF
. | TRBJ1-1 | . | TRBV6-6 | TGTGCCAGCAGTCTGAAGGAGGGCGGGGCAAGGACAACTGAAGCTTTCTTT | CASSLKEGGARTTEAFF
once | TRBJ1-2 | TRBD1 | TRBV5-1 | TGCGCCAGCAGCATGTCAGGGGGAAGGAGCGGCTACACCTTC | CASSMSGGRSGYTF
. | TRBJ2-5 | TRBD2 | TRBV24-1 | TGTGCCACCAGTGATTGGGCGGGAGGGGAGACCCAGTACTTC | CATSDWAGGETQYF
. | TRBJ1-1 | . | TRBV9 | TGTGCCAGCGGCCAGGGGCCTACCACTGAAGCTTTCTTT | CASGQGPTTEAFF
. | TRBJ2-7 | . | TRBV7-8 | TGTGCCAGCAGCTACGATTGGGCAGGGGAGAGGGAGCAGTACTTC | CASSYDWAGEREQYF
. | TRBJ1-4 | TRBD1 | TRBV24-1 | TGTGCCACCAGTGATTCCGGGACAGTGTTTTTT | CATSDSGTVFF
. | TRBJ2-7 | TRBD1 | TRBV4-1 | TGCGCCAGCAGCCAAGCCTCCGGGACAGGAAAAACCTACGAGCAGTACTTC | CASSQASGTGKTYEQYF
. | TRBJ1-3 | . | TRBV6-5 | TGTGCCAGCAGAACAGACAGACTCTCTGGAAACACCATATATTTT | CASRTDRLSGNTIYF
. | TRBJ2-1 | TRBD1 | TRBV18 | TGTGCCAGCTCAGGACAGGGGGCACTCAATGAGCAGTTCTTC | CASSGQGALNEQFF
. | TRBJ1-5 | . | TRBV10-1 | TGCGCCAGCAGTGGACAGGAGGATCAGCCCCAGCATTTT | CASSGQEDQPQHF
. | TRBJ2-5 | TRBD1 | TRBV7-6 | TGTGCCAGCAGCCTATTGACAGGGGGTGACGGGACCCAGTACTTC | CASSLLTGGDGTQYF
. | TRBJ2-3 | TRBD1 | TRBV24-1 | TGTGCCACCAGTGATTTAGGACAGGGCACAGATACGCAGTATTTT | CATSDLGQGTDTQYF
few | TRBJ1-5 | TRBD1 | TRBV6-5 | TGTGCCAGCAGCCAGACAGGGGGCTTTAATCAGCCCCAGCATTTT | CASSQTGGFNQPQHF
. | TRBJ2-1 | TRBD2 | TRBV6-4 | TGTGCCAGCAGGGGACTAGCGGCAGACTACAATGAGCAGTTCTTC | CASRGLAADYNEQFF
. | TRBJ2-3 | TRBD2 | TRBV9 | TGTGCCAGCAGCCCAGGGACTAGCGGGGGGGGATGGGCAGATACGCAGTATTTT | CASSPGTSGGGWADTQYF
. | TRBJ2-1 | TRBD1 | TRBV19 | TGTGCCAGCTCATCCCGACAGGGGAGGAATGAGCAGTTCTTC | CASSSRQGRNEQFF
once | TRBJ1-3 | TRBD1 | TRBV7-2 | TGTGCCAGCAGTTTTACAGGGGGACCTGGAAACACCATATATTTT | CASSFTGGPGNTIYF
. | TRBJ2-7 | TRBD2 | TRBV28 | TGTGCCAGCACCGTAGGGAGGGCCAACTACGAGCAGTACTTC | CASTVGRANYEQYF
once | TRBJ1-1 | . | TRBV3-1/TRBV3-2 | TGTGCCAGCAGCCTCCGATATATGGGAGGGATCTCTGAAGCTTTCTTT | CASSLRYMGGISEAFF
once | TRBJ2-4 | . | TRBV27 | TGTGCCAGCAGGTTCTCGGGAAAGGACATTCAGTACTTC | CASRFSGKDIQYF
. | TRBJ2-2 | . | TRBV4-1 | TGCGCCAGCAGCCAAGAGCACAGGGTAAATTCCGGGGAGCTGTTTTTT | CASSQEHRVNSGELFF
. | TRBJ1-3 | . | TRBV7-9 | TGTGCCAGCAGCGCCCCTGGGGGGTACTCTGGAAACACCATATATTTT | CASSAPGGYSGNTIYF